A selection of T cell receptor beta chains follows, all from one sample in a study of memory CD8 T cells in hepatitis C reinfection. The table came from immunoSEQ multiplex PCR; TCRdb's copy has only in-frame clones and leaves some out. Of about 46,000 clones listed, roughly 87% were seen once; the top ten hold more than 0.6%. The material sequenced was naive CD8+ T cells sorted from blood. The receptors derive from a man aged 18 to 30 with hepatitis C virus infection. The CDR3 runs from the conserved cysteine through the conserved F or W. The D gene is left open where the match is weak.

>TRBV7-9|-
CASSAGTGELFF
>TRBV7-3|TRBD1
CASSYTGGLEAFF
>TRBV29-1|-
CSAKGYGVNTEAFF
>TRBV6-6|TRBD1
CASSHTTTGGVEKLFF
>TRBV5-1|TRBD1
CASSQKGQGQETQYF
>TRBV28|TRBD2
CASSSLIASPSGGPNEQFF
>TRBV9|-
CASSVGPTNTEAFF
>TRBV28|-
CASSLPTEPLLGGSPDTQYF
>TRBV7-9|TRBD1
CASSLAEQGYTDTQYF
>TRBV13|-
CASSLGWGGGSEAFF
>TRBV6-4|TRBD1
CASSEGQGNSPLHF
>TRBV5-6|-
CASSLRGNSPLHF
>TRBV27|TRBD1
CASSFVGQYQETQYF
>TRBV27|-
CASSLNSHYGYTF
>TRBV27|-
CASSLYTGVGNEQFF
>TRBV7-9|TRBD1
CASSLVGTAEKLFF
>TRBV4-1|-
CASSQTGETQYF
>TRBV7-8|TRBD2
CASSLYSGALSYNEQFF
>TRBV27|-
CASKYPQGAGGELFF
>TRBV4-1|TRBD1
CASSPSGQVIVNTEAFF
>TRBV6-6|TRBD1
CASSLTGGTEAFF
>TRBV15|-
CATSGGRGYNEQFF
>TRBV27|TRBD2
CASSQGEGRELFF
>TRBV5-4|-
CASTGGGGADTQYF
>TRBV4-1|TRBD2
CASSQVLAGDNEQFF
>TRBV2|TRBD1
CASSETGGFYEQYF
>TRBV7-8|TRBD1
CASSTDRGHQPQHF
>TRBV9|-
CASSVEAGMGGYNEQFF
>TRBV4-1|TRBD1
CASSQVQGSYEQYF
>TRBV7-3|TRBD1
CASSPVGQGSTEAFF
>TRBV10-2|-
CASSDPREGDTETQYF
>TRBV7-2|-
CASSLAGLGGEQYF
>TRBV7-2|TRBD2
CASSSSGGRANEQFF
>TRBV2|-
CASSDTGLTGQPQHF
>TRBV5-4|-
CASSSQGNTEAFF
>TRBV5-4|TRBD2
CASSSGLAGGYNEQFF
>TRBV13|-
CASSSEARELYNEQFF
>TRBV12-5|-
CASGLVGGNNSPLHF
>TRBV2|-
CATAGVRGYTF
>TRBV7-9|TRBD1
CASSRFRGGNSGANVLTF
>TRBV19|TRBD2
CASSITAGIYNEQFF
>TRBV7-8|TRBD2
CASSLGHGGGQGDTQYF
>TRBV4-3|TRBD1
CASSPRTGFTDTQYF